The 18 T cell receptor beta chains below all came from one sample that was sequenced in a study of cytomegalovirus exposure and HLA in healthy donors. With 60 Vbeta and 13 Jbeta primers, the PCR was carried out. The method was immunoSEQ multiplex PCR; TCRdb's version includes in-frame clones alone and lacks a portion of them. The sample has 150,000 or so clones, approximately 82% seen once. Sequences were obtained from PBMCs. Receptor source: a man younger than 40 in good health and CMV-seropositive.

This chain uses TRBV2 with TRBJ2-1; TRBD2 matches at 9 bases. The V gene end was trimmed by 6 bases and the J gene end by 9 bases; junction bases not matched to a gene: 6. Germline V gene data show CDR1 as SNHLY and CDR2 as FYNNEI. This CDR3 has 13 residues. CDR3 nucleotide sequence: TGTGCCAGCAGCACCGGGACTAGCCTTGAGCAGTTCTTC. Protein sequence: CASSTGTSLEQFF.

This rearrangement joins TRBV28 to TRBJ1-3; D may be TRBD1 (5 bases). Germline V gives CDR1 MDHEN, CDR2 SYDVKM. This CDR3 is 15 amino acids long. V was shortened by 6 bases and J by 0 bases, with 12 bases between the two germline ends. CDR3 protein: CASRTPGPSGNTIYF. CDR3 nucleotides: TGTGCCAGCAGGACCCCAGGGCCCTCTGGAAACACCATATATTTT.

The gene calls are TRBV6-5 and TRBJ1-5; D is uncertain. V lost 0 bases, J lost 7 bases, and 7 bases lay in between. In germline, CDR1 is MNHEY, CDR2 SVGAGI. CDR3 length equals 13 residues. CDR3 in amino acids: CASSYSQVQPQHF. The CDR3 DNA reads as TGTGCCAGCAGTTACTCTCAGGTACAGCCCCAGCATTTT.

The V gene is TRBV21-1, the J gene TRBJ2-7; the table calls TRBD2, which could not be checked here. TRBV21-1 counts as a pseudogene. This CDR3 spans 16 amino acids. CDR3 amino acids: CASSLFGLAGSYEQYF. The CDR3, as DNA: TGTGCCAGCAGCTTATTCGGACTAGCGGGGTCCTACGAGCAGTACTTC.

This chain uses TRBV6-1 with TRBJ1-5; D is uncertain. Germline CDR1 reads MNHNS; CDR2 reads SASEGT. The CDR3 has 14 amino acids. The V end was cut by 7 bases, the J end by 0 bases, with 10 bases between. The CDR3 is CASIGAYSNQPQHF. Written as DNA, the CDR3 is TGTGCCAGCATAGGAGCTTATAGCAATCAGCCCCAGCATTTT.

V and J are TRBV18 and TRBJ2-4; 12 bases fit TRBD2. Germline lookup yields CDR1 KGHSH and CDR2 LQKENI. CDR3 size: 17 residues. Losses at the gene ends were 3 bases for V and 8 bases for J; bases not matched to a gene: 11. As DNA, the CDR3 is TGTGCCAGCTCACCTCTGTCTAGCGGGGGGGCCGTGGACATTCAGTACTTC. Residues: CASSPLSSGGAVDIQYF.

As DNA, the CDR3 is TGTGCCAGCAACAGCAACTCCTACGAGCAGTACTTC. Translation: CASNSNSYEQYF. The rearrangement joins TRBV28 to TRBJ2-7, with unresolved D. This CDR3 contains 12 residues. The germline V and J ends were trimmed by 7 bases and 0 bases, with 7 bases remaining between them. CDR1 is MDHEN and CDR2 is SYDVKM in the germline V gene.

The genes are TRBV7-2 and TRBJ2-4; a weak D match, TRBD2 (6 bases). Trimming took off 6 bases at V and 8 bases at J, with 11 bases between the two ends. Germline V gene lookup returns CDR1 SGHTA and CDR2 FQGNSA. The CDR3 is 12 amino acids. The CDR3 loop is CASSLPGDIQYF. In DNA, the CDR3 is TGTGCCAGCAGTTTACCGGGGGACATTCAGTACTTC. Using reference TRBV7-2 and TRBJ2-4 for the parts outside the CDR3, the full variable domain is GAGVSQSPSNKVTEKGKDVELRCDPISGHTALYWYRQSLGQGLEFLIYFQGNSAPDKSGLPSDRFSAERTGGSVSTLTIQRTQQEDSAVYLCASSLPGDIQYFGAGTRLSVL.

The chain recombines TRBV28 with TRBJ1-2; the match to TRBD1 covers 10 bases. The CDR3 is made up of 15 amino acids. CDR1 is MDHEN, CDR2 SYDVKM, per germline. J was trimmed by 5 bases and V by 2 bases; bases with no gene match: 5. DNA of the CDR3: TGTGCCAGCAGTTTACTATCGGGACAGGGGTATGGCTACACCTTC. It translates to CASSLLSGQGYGYTF.

The chain uses TRBV2 and TRBJ2-6; possibly TRBD1 for D (6 bases). CDR3 length: 16 amino acids. V lost 5 bases to trimming and J lost 0 bases, with 11 bases between them. The germline V gene encodes CDR1 SNHLY and CDR2 FYNNEI. The CDR3: CASSRDTSSGANVLTF. The CDR3 DNA reads as TGTGCCAGCAGTCGGGACACAAGCTCTGGGGCCAACGTCCTGACTTTC.

The V and J genes are TRBV5-4 and TRBJ2-3, with TRBD1 identical over 9 bases. CDR3 length: 15 residues. Germline V gives CDR1 SGHNT, CDR2 YYREEE (reference sequence). J was trimmed by 4 bases and V by 0 bases; bases with no gene match: 3. CDR3 sequence (DNA): TGTGCCAGCAGCTTGGTGGGACAGGGCGCAGATACGCAGTATTTT. This codes for CASSLVGQGADTQYF.

In its sample, this clone was seen once. V and J are TRBV19 and TRBJ2-5; D perhaps matches TRBD1 (6 bases). In germline, CDR1 is LNHDA, CDR2 SQIVND (reference sequence). There are 16 residues in the CDR3. The V gene lost 3 bases and the J gene lost 1 base, with 15 bases spanning the gap. Here the CDR3 reads CASSIWGQPPQETQYF. CDR3 nucleotide sequence: TGTGCCAGTAGTATTTGGGGGCAGCCGCCCCAAGAGACCCAGTACTTC.

The rearrangement joins TRBV27 to TRBJ2-1; 8 nucleotides match TRBD2. Germline V gene sequence: CDR1 MNHEY, CDR2 SMNVEV (reference sequence). After removal of 6 bases from V and 0 bases from J, the junction contained 7 bases not matched to a gene. The CDR3 is made up of 16 amino acids. This CDR3 is CASRPSGGNSYNEQFF. The CDR3 DNA follows: TGTGCCAGCAGACCCAGCGGGGGCAACTCCTACAATGAGCAGTTCTTC.

The chain combines TRBV6-1 with TRBJ2-7; 9 bases are a match to TRBD2. The length of the CDR3 is 15 residues. J gave up 2 bases and V 4 bases, and 6 bases lay outside the gene matches. Germline CDR1 and CDR2: MNHNS and SASEGT. The CDR3 DNA follows: TGTGCCAGCAGTGGACAGACTAGCGGCCCCTACGAGCAGTACTTC. The encoded protein is CASSGQTSGPYEQYF.

The genes are TRBV12-5 and TRBJ2-1, with TRBD2 identical over 9 bases. Losses at the gene ends were 0 bases for V and 10 bases for J; bases not matched to a gene: 16. The germline V gene has CDR1 LGHNT and CDR2 FRNRAP. This CDR3 has 18 amino acids. The CDR3 spells CASGLVGIWRGGRREQFF. The CDR3, as DNA: TGTGCTAGTGGTTTGGTAGGGATATGGCGGGGGGGCCGTCGGGAGCAGTTCTTC.

The chain recombines TRBV9 with TRBJ2-3; no definite D call. Germline V lookup: CDR1 SGDLS, CDR2 YYNGEE. The CDR3 runs 16 residues. V was cut by 0 bases and J by 3 bases, with 14 bases left in between. Here the CDR3 reads CASSVDGDWITDTQYF. In nucleotides, the CDR3 is TGTGCCAGCAGCGTAGACGGAGACTGGATAACAGATACGCAGTATTTT.

The CDR3 DNA is TGTGCCAGCAGCTCGAGACTAGCGGGGCCGGGCGGGGAGCTGTTTTTT. Amino acid sequence: CASSSRLAGPGGELFF. The J gene is TRBJ2-2, the V gene TRBV11-2; 11 bases align to TRBD2. Germline CDR1 is SGHAT and CDR2 is FQNNGV. Trimming cost V 4 bases and J 7 bases; bases outside gene matches: 8. The CDR3 spans 16 residues.

The chain carries TRBV29-1 and TRBJ2-5; 11 bases match TRBD1. The junction had 6 bases not matched to a gene; V was cut back by 2 bases and J by 4 bases. CDR1 SQVTM and CDR2 ANQGSEA come from the germline V gene. The CDR3 sequence is 15 residues long. CDR3 amino acids: CSVEKDRGRRETQYF. As DNA, the CDR3 is TGCAGCGTTGAAAAGGACAGGGGGCGGAGAGAGACCCAGTACTTC.